These 26 T cell receptor beta chains came from one sample sequenced in a study of blood T cell repertoires in COVID-19. The assay was immunoSEQ multiplex PCR, and TCRdb's table has in-frame clones only and misses some. The profile covers about 490,000 clones, with 80% to 90% appearing a single time and under 4% taken by the ten largest. Sequenced input: peripheral blood. All receptors derive from a human donor in a cohort sampled during active COVID-19.

The chain combines TRBV2 with TRBJ2-2; 9 nucleotides line up with TRBD1. J gave up 6 bases and V 3 bases, and 11 bases lay outside the gene matches. The CDR3 extends over 17 amino acids. The V gene's germline CDR1 is SNHLY and CDR2 FYNNEI. The CDR3 reads CASSDLGQGKNSGELFF. In nucleotides, the CDR3 is TGTGCCAGCAGTGACCTGGGACAGGGAAAAAATTCCGGGGAGCTGTTTTTT.

V is TRBV6-5 and J is TRBJ2-1; TRBD1 matches 7 bases. Germline V lookup: CDR1 MNHEY, CDR2 SVGAGI. The CDR3 sequence is 13 residues long. With V trimmed by 7 bases and J by 2 bases, 2 bases remained unmatched. In DNA form, the CDR3 reads TGTGCCAGCACGCAGGGGGCCTACAATGAGCAGTTCTTC. This codes for CASTQGAYNEQFF.

The gene calls are TRBV28 and TRBJ1-2, with 9 bases matching TRBD1. The CDR3 runs 15 residues. The V segment lost 3 bases and the J segment 3 bases; nucleotides outside the gene matches: 5. Germline values: CDR1 MDHEN, CDR2 SYDVKM. Written as DNA, the CDR3 is TGTGCCAGCAGTTTTCTCGACAGGGGGGACTATGGCTACACCTTC. Protein sequence: CASSFLDRGDYGYTF.

The chain employs TRBV7-9 and TRBJ1-6; TRBD1 matches at 9 bases. CDR3 size: 14 residues. With 8 bases clipped from V and 13 bases from J, the junction kept 12 bases outside the gene matches. The V gene's germline CDR1 is SEHNR and CDR2 FQNEAQ (reference sequence). The CDR3 coding sequence is TGTGCCAGCTCCCTGGGACAGGGTCCCGGGCCCCTCCACTTT. This translates into CASSLGQGPGPLHF.

This chain links TRBV9 with TRBJ2-2, with 8 bases matching TRBD2. Trimming cost V 1 base and J 4 bases; bases outside gene matches: 9. CDR3 size: 17 residues. The germline V gene encodes CDR1 SGDLS and CDR2 YYNGEE. CDR3 nucleotide sequence: TGTGCCAGCAGCGTATCCGGGAGGGCGCGTGGCACCGGGGAGCTGTTTTTT. Translated, it gives CASSVSGRARGTGELFF.

The V gene is TRBV11-2, the J gene TRBJ1-2; no clear D gene. The V and J ends lost 5 bases and 7 bases respectively, with 11 bases between them. Germline loops: CDR1 SGHAT, CDR2 FQNNGV. The CDR3 is made up of 12 amino acids. CDR3 protein: CASSPGLGGYTF. The CDR3 bases are TGTGCCAGCAGCCCGGGTTTGGGTGGCTACACCTTC.

The V and J genes are TRBV7-3 and TRBJ2-2; 9 nucleotides align to TRBD2. V lost 4 bases and J lost 6; bases outside the gene matches: 9. CDR3 size: 16 residues. Germline-derived CDR1 and CDR2 are SGHTA and FQGTGA. In DNA form, the CDR3 reads TGTGCCAGCAGCTCTGGGCGCGGGAGGGCCCCCGGGGAGCTGTTTTTT. Its protein is CASSSGRGRAPGELFF.

This clone was counted a few times. The chain combines TRBV29-1 with TRBJ1-2, with D possibly matching TRBD1 (6 bases). CDR3 length: 12 amino acids. Germline V gene lookup returns CDR1 SQVTM and CDR2 ANQGSEA. V lost 7 bases, J lost 4 bases, and 13 bases lay in between. The CDR3 loop reads CSATDSTYGYTF. DNA for the CDR3: TGCAGCGCCACGGACAGTACCTATGGCTACACCTTC.

The chain uses TRBV30 and TRBJ1-2; D remains ambiguous. Germline V gene sequence: CDR1 GTSNPN, CDR2 SVGIG (reference sequence). This CDR3 region has 11 residues. The ends were cut back, 4 bases at V and 8 bases at J, with 11 bases in the middle. The chain's CDR3 is CAWKVGQGYTF. CDR3 DNA: TGTGCCTGGAAAGTTGGGCAGGGCTACACCTTC.

This sequence joins TRBV3-1 (or the pseudogene TRBV3-2) and TRBJ2-4; D is unresolved. This CDR3 has 15 amino acids. V was trimmed by 3 bases and J by 8 bases, leaving 17 bases between them. Germline V CDR1 and CDR2: LGHDT, YNNKEL (reference sequence). The CDR3 coding sequence is TGTGCCAGCAGCCAGTATAGCCCCACCCCCCACATTCAGTACTTC. This sequence encodes CASSQYSPTPHIQYF.

This clone was detected once. The rearrangement joins TRBV9 to TRBJ2-1; 7 bases are shared with TRBD1. V trimming: 5 bases; J trimming: 6 bases; junction bases outside the gene matches: 14. Per the germline V gene, CDR1 is SGDLS and CDR2 is YYNGEE. CDR3 length: 16 residues. CDR3 region: CASSSQRGGSLNEQFF. The CDR3 bases are TGTGCCAGCAGTTCTCAACGAGGGGGCTCCCTCAATGAGCAGTTCTTC.

The rearrangement links TRBV3-1 (or the pseudogene TRBV3-2) to TRBJ1-3, with TRBD1 as a possible D gene (6 bases). Looked up from germline, CDR1 is LGHDT and CDR2 is YNNKEL (reference sequence). This CDR3 is built from 15 residues. V was clipped by 1 base and J by 2 bases, with 9 bases between them. The CDR3 sequence: CASSQGRGTGNTIYF. As DNA, the CDR3 is TGTGCCAGCAGCCAAGGTAGGGGGACTGGAAACACCATATATTTT.

The chain has TRBV7-9 and TRBJ1-4; the D is unclear. Trimming left V 3 bases short and J 0 bases short, with 14 bases between. CDR3 size: 17 residues. Germline-derived CDR1 and CDR2 are SEHNR and FQNEAQ (reference sequence). CDR3 loop: CASSFRPRPATNEKLFF. In nucleotides, the CDR3 is TGTGCCAGCAGCTTCCGACCCAGGCCTGCAACTAATGAAAAACTGTTTTTT. Variable domain in full (rest from reference TRBV7-9 and TRBJ1-4): DTGVSQNPRHKITKRGQNVTFRCDPISEHNRLYWYRQTLGQGPEFLTYFQNEAQLEKSRLLSDRFSAERPKGSFSTLEIQRTEQGDSAMYLCASSFRPRPATNEKLFFGSGTQLSVL.

This chain connects TRBV5-1 to TRBJ2-7, with TRBD1 matching 7 bases. V lost 3 bases and J lost 0; bases outside the gene matches: 3. The CDR3 is 14 residues long. The V gene's germline CDR1 is SGHRS and CDR2 YFSETQ. CDR3 DNA: TGCGCCAGCAGCTCTCAGGGGGACTCCTACGAGCAGTACTTC. This translates into CASSSQGDSYEQYF.

This clone was counted a single time. Other DNA sequences in the same sample also yield this CDR3. The chain links TRBV19 to TRBJ2-1; 10 bases are shared with TRBD2. J was trimmed by 4 bases and V by 0 bases; bases with no gene match: 0. Germline CDR1 LNHDA, CDR2 SQIVND (reference sequence). The CDR3 runs 15 residues. The CDR3 spells CASSIELAGYNEQFF. The CDR3 bases are TGTGCCAGTAGTATAGAACTAGCGGGATACAATGAGCAGTTCTTC.

The genes are TRBV7-2 and TRBJ1-2; D is undetermined. CDR1 is SGHTA and CDR2 is FQGNSA in the germline V gene. The CDR3 consists of 14 residues. Trimming shortened V by 1 base and J by 4 bases, and 10 bases separated the two germline ends. The CDR3 nucleotides are TGTGCCAGCAGCTTAGGGTTACTCGGCTATGGCTACACCTTC. Translation gives CASSLGLLGYGYTF.

The chain links TRBV6-5 to TRBJ1-1; D not certain. The CDR3 contains 13 residues. Germline CDR1 reads MNHEY; CDR2 reads SVGAGI. The germline V and J ends were trimmed by 6 bases and 1 base, with 9 bases remaining between them. CDR3 amino acids: CASSPVKNTEAFF. The DNA of the CDR3 is TGTGCCAGCAGCCCCGTAAAGAACACTGAAGCTTTCTTT.

The rearrangement links TRBV5-4 to TRBJ2-3, with 7 bases matching TRBD2. Germline V CDR1 and CDR2: SGHNT, YYREEE (reference sequence). This CDR3 has 16 residues. V lost 4 bases and J lost 5; bases outside the gene matches: 13. The CDR3 loop is CASSPVRGRVGDTQYF. The CDR3 DNA is TGTGCCAGCAGCCCTGTGCGTGGGAGGGTCGGAGATACGCAGTATTTT.

The chain carries TRBV15 and TRBJ1-4; no definite D call. The V end lost 5 bases, the J end lost 2 bases, and 18 bases lay between the germline ends. CDR3 length: 17 residues. CDR1 LNHNV and CDR2 YYDKDF come from the germline V gene (reference sequence). CDR3 DNA sequence: TGTGCCACCAGCCTTTCTTTAGAGGATTGGACTAATGAAAAACTGTTTTTT. It specifies CATSLSLEDWTNEKLFF.

This chain uses TRBV19 with TRBJ2-5, with 10 bases aligning to TRBD1. The germline V gene encodes CDR1 LNHDA and CDR2 SQIVND (reference sequence). Germline trimming cut 5 bases from V and 4 bases from J; bases unmatched to any gene: 7. This CDR3 has 15 amino acids. CDR3 DNA: TGTGCCAGTAGTTCCGGGACAGGGGTTTCAGAGACCCAGTACTTC. It translates to CASSSGTGVSETQYF.

This chain uses TRBV7-8 with TRBJ1-4; 8 bases agree with TRBD1. The CDR3 covers 15 residues. The V gene's germline CDR1 is SGHVS and CDR2 FQNEAQ. J was trimmed by 10 bases and V by 1 base; bases with no gene match: 8. This CDR3 reads CASSLGGTGIRKLFF. In DNA form, the CDR3 reads TGTGCCAGCAGCTTAGGCGGGACAGGAATTCGAAAACTGTTTTTT. Combining the CDR3 with reference TRBV7-8 and TRBJ1-4 gives the whole variable domain GAGVSQSPRYKVAKRGQDVALRCDPISGHVSLFWYQQALGQGPEFLTYFQNEAQLDKSGLPSDRFFAERPEGSVSTLKIQRTQQEDSAVYLCASSLGGTGIRKLFFGSGTQLSVL.

V and J are TRBV24-1 and TRBJ2-7; D is ambiguous. V was trimmed by 2 bases and J by 0 bases, leaving 13 bases between them. The CDR3 totals 16 residues. CDR1 and CDR2 from the germline V gene are KGHDR and SFDVKD. This CDR3 is CATSDSRVKSSYEQYF. The CDR3, as DNA: TGTGCCACCAGTGATTCTCGGGTCAAGAGCTCCTACGAGCAGTACTTC.

The gene calls are TRBV7-9 and TRBJ1-1; 7 bases are shared with TRBD1. The CDR3 consists of 14 residues. The germline CDR1 and CDR2 sequences are SEHNR and FQNEAQ (reference sequence). Unmatched junction bases numbered 10, after V lost 5 bases and J lost 7 bases. The CDR3 sequence is CASSQSTGRSEAFF. The CDR3 coding sequence is TGTGCCAGCAGCCAATCGACAGGGAGGAGTGAAGCTTTCTTT.

The rearrangement uses TRBV14 and TRBJ2-1, with 12 bases fitting TRBD2. J gave up 10 bases and V 1 base, and 11 bases lay outside the gene matches. From germline, CDR1 is SGHDN and CDR2 FVKESK. There are 17 residues in the CDR3. CDR3 in amino acids: CASSQGLLAGGGGEQFF. CDR3 sequence (DNA): TGTGCCAGCAGCCAAGGACTACTAGCGGGAGGTGGAGGCGAGCAGTTCTTC.

The J gene is TRBJ2-7, the V gene TRBV30, with TRBD2 matching over 9 bases. From germline, CDR1 is GTSNPN and CDR2 SVGIG (reference sequence). The length of the CDR3 is 17 residues. V was pared by 1 base and J by 4 bases, with 14 bases of the junction left unmatched. The DNA for the CDR3 is TGTGCCTGGAGTGCCTTTTCTCTGGCGGGAGGGGGGTACGAGCAGTACTTC. It translates to CAWSAFSLAGGGYEQYF.

This clone was seen more than once but under ten times. The J gene is TRBJ2-1, the V gene TRBV19; perhaps TRBD2 as D (7 bases). The CDR3 runs 14 residues. The V gene's germline CDR1 is LNHDA and CDR2 SQIVND (reference sequence). Trimming removed 8 bases at V and 9 bases at J, with 20 bases between. As DNA, the CDR3 is TGTGCCAGTCGACGGACTAGACTACAGGGTGAGCAGTTCTTC. Its translation: CASRRTRLQGEQFF.